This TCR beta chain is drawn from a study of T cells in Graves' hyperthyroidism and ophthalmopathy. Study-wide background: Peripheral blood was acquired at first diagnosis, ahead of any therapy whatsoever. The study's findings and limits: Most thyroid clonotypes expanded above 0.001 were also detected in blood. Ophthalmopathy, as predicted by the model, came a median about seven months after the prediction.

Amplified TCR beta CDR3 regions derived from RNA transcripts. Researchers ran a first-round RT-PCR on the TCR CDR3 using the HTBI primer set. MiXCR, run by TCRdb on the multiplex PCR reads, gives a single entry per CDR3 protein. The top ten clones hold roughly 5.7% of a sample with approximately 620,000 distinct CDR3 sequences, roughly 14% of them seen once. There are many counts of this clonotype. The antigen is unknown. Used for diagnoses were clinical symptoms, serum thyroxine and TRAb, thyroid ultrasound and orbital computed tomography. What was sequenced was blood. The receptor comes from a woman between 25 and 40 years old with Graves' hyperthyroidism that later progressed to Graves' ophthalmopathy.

The CDR3 here is CASTPGVFETKNIQYF. The CDR3 coding sequence is TGCGCCAGCACACCGGGCGTTTTTGAGACCAAAAACATTCAGTACTTC. The chain has TRBV5-1 and TRBJ2-4; D is unresolved. The CDR3 has 16 residues. V gave up 6 bases and J gave up 2 bases, with 18 bases separating them. In germline, CDR1 is SGHRS, CDR2 YFSETQ.